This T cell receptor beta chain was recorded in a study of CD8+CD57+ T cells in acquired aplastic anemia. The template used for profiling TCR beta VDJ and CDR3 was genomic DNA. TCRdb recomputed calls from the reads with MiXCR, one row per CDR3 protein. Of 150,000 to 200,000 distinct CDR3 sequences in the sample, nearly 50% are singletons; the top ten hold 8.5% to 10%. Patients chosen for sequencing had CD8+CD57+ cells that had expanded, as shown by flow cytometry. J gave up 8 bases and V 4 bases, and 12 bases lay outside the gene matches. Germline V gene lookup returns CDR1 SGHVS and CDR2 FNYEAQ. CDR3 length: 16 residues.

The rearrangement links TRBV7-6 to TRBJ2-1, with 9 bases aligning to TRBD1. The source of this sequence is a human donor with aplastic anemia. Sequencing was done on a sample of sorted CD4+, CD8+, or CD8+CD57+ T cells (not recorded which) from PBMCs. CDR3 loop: CASSSRQGVDGYEQFF. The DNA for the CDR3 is TGTGCCAGCAGCTCCAGACAGGGGGTCGACGGTTATGAGCAGTTCTTC. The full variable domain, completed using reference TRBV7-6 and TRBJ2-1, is GAGVSQSPRYKVTKRGQDVALRCDPISGHVSLYWYRQALGQGPEFLTYFNYEAQQDKSGLPNDRFSAERPEGSISTLTIQRTEQRDSAMYRCASSSRQGVDGYEQFFGPGTRLTVL.